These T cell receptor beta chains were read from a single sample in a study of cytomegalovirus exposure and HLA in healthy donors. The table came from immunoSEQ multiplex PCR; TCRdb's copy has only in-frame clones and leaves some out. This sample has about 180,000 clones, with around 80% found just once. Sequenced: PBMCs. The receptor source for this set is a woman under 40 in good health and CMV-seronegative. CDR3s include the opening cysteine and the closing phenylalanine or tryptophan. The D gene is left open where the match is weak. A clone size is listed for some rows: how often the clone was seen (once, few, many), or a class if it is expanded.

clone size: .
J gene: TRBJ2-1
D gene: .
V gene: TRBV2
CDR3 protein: CASSEQALVEQFF
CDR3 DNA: TGTGCCAGCAGTGAACAGGCTTTGGTTGAGCAGTTCTTC

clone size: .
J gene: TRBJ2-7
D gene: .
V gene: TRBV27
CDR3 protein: CASSPTTSPYEQYF
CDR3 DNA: TGTGCCAGCAGCCCGACGACAAGTCCCTACGAGCAGTACTTC

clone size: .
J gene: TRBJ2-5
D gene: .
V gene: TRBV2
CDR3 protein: CASSDVASETQYF
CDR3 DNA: TGTGCCAGCAGTGACGTAGCTTCAGAGACCCAGTACTTC

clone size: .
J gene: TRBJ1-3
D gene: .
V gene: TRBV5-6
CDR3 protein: CASSLTPSSGNTIYF
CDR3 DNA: TGTGCCAGCAGCTTAACACCCAGCTCTGGAAACACCATATATTTT

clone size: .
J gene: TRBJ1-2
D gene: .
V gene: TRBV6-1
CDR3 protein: CASIPDMSNYGYTF
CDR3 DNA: TGTGCCAGCATTCCTGATATGAGTAACTATGGCTACACCTTC

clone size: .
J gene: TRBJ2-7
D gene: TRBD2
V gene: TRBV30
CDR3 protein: CAWRAPGGTGEQYF
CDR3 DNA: TGTGCCTGGAGAGCCCCGGGGGGGACGGGCGAGCAGTACTTC

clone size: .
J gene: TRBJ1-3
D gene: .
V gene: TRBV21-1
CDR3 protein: CASSKEDRGSPGNTIYF
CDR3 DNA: TGTGCCAGCAGCAAAGAGGACAGGGGGTCCCCTGGAAACACCATATATTTT

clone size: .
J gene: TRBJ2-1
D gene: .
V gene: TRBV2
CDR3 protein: CASSGGSSYNEQFF
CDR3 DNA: TGTGCTAGCAGCGGAGGCAGCTCCTACAATGAGCAGTTCTTC

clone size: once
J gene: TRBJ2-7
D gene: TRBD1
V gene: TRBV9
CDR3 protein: CASSTGQGSYEQYF
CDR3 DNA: TGTGCCAGCAGCACGGGACAGGGATCCTACGAGCAGTACTTC

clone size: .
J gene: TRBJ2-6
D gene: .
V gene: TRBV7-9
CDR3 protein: CASSSTFSSRAGANVLTF
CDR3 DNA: TGTGCCAGCAGCTCCACATTTTCAAGCAGGGCTGGGGCCAACGTCCTGACTTTC

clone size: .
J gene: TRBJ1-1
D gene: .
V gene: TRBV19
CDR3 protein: CASSIILGPVNTEAFF
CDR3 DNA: TGTGCCAGTAGTATAATCCTGGGGCCTGTGAACACTGAAGCTTTCTTT

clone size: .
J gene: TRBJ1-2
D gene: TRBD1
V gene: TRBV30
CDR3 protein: CAWSPTGQGNYGYTF
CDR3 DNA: TGTGCCTGGAGTCCCACAGGACAGGGGAACTATGGCTACACCTTC

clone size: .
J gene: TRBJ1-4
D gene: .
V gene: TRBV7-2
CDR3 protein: CASSLAREKLFF
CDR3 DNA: TGTGCCAGCAGCTTAGCTCGGGAAAAACTGTTTTTT

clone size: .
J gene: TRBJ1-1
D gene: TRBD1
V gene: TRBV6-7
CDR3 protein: CASSYSPGPDRGRDEAFF
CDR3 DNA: TGTGCCAGCAGTTACTCTCCCGGACCGGACAGGGGGAGAGATGAAGCTTTCTTT

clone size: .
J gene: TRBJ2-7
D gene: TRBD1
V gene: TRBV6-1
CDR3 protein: CASSETGYRDEQYF
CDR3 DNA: TGTGCCAGCAGTGAGACAGGGTACAGAGACGAGCAGTACTTC

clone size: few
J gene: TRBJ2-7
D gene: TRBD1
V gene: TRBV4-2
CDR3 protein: CASSQDGTGGSYEQYF
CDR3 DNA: TGTGCCAGCAGCCAAGATGGGACAGGGGGCTCCTACGAGCAGTACTTC

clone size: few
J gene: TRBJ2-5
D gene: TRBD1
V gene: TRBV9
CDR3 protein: CASSADQGAGETQYF
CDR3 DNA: TGTGCCAGCAGCGCCGACCAGGGGGCTGGAGAGACCCAGTACTTC

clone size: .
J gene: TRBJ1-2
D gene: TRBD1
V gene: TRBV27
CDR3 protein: CASRADRASGYTF
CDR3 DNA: TGTGCCAGCCGAGCCGACAGGGCATCTGGCTACACCTTC

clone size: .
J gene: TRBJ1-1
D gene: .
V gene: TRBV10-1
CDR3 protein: CASSRDLSNTEAFF
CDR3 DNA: TGCGCCAGCAGTAGAGACTTATCGAACACTGAAGCTTTCTTT

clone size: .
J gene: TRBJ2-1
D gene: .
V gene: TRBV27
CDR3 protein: CASSSQAETSYNEQFF
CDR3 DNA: TGTGCCAGCAGTTCCCAAGCGGAGACCTCCTACAATGAGCAGTTCTTC

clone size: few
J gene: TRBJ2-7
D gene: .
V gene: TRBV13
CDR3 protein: CASSLPPGGREYEQYF
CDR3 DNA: TGTGCCAGCAGCCTCCCCCCAGGGGGTCGGGAGTACGAGCAGTACTTC

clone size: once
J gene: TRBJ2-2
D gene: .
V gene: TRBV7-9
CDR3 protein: CASSPLRSTGELFF
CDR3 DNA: TGTGCCAGCAGCCCACTTCGGTCGACCGGGGAGCTGTTTTTT

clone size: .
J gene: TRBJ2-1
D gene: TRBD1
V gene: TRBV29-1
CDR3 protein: CSVLGTGVGNEQFF
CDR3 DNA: TGCAGCGTCCTAGGGACAGGGGTGGGCAATGAGCAGTTCTTC

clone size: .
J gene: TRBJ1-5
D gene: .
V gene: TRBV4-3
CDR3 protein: CASSQDAQGGNQPQHF
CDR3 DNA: TGCGCCAGCAGCCAAGATGCACAGGGCGGCAATCAGCCCCAGCATTTT

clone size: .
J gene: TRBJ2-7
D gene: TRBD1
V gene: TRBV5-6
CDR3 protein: CASTRTGSLYEQYF
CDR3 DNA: TGTGCCAGCACTAGGACAGGAAGCCTCTACGAGCAGTACTTC

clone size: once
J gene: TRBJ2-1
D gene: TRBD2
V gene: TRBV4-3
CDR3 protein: CASSLSEVAGAYNEQFF
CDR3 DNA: TGCGCCAGCAGCCTTTCGGAGGTAGCGGGGGCTTACAATGAGCAGTTCTTC

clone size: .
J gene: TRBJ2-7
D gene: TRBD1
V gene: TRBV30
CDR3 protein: CAWSPSGQGAHEQYF
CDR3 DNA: TGTGCCTGGAGTCCCTCGGGACAGGGGGCCCACGAGCAGTACTTC

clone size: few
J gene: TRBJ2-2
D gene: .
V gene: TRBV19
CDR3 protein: CASSPLTGELFF
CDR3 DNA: TGTGCCAGTAGTCCCCTCACCGGGGAGCTGTTTTTT

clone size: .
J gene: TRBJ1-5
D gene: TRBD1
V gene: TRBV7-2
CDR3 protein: CASSGTVGQPQHF
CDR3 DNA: TGTGCCAGCAGCGGGACAGTGGGGCAGCCCCAGCATTTT

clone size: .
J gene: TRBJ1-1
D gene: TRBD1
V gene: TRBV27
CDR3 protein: CASSSGTGSFGATEAFF
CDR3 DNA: TGTGCCAGCAGTTCGGGGACAGGGAGCTTTGGGGCCACTGAAGCTTTCTTT

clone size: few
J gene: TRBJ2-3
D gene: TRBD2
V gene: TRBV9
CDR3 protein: CASSAGGADTQYF
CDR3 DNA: TGTGCCAGCAGCGCGGGGGGGGCAGATACGCAGTATTTT

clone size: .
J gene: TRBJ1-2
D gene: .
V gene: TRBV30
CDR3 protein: CAWDAGAYTF
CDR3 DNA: TGTGCCTGGGACGCAGGCGCATACACCTTC

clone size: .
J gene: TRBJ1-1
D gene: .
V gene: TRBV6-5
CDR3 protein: CASSYLTQGLNTEAFF
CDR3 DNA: TGTGCCAGCAGTTACCTTACACAGGGACTGAACACTGAAGCTTTCTTT

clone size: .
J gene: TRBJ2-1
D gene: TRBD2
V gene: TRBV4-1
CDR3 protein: CASSPGGSGVTNEQFF
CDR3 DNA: TGCGCCAGCAGCCCTGGGGGGAGCGGGGTAACCAATGAGCAGTTCTTC

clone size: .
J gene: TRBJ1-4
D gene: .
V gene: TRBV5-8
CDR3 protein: CASSLELVPPSAF
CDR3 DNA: TGTGCCAGCAGCTTGGAGCTGGTACCCCCCAGCGCCTTT

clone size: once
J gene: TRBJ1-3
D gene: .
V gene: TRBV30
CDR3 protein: CAWSVGVPGNTIYF
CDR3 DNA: TGTGCCTGGAGTGTAGGGGTACCCGGAAACACCATATATTTT

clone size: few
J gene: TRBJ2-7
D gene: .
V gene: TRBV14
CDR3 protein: CASSQAGGPFYEQYF
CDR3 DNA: TGTGCCAGCAGCCAGGCCGGGGGGCCGTTCTACGAGCAGTACTTC

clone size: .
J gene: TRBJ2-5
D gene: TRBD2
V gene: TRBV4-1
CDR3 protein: CASSQLLGLAGAGRQETQYF
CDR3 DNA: TGCGCCAGCAGCCAACTTCTTGGACTAGCGGGGGCCGGTAGACAGGAGACCCAGTACTTC

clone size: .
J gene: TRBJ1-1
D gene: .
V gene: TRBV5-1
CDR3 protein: CASAKDSDEAFF
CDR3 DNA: TGCGCCAGCGCTAAGGACAGCGACGAAGCTTTCTTT

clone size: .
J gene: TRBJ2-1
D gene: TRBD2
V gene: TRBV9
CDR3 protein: CASSERGTSYNEQFF
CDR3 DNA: TGTGCCAGCAGCGAGCGGGGCACCTCCTACAATGAGCAGTTCTTC

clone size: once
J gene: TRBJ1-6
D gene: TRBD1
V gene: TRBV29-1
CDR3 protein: CSVRQGLASPLHF
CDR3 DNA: TGCAGCGTTCGACAGGGGTTGGCTTCACCCCTCCACTTT

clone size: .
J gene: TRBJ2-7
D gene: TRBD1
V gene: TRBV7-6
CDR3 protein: CASSLAGGQDEQYF
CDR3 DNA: TGTGCCAGCAGCTTAGCGGGGGGACAGGACGAGCAGTACTTC

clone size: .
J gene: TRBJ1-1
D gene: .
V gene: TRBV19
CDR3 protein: CASSYTKNTEAFF
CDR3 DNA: TGTGCCAGTAGTTATACAAAGAACACTGAAGCTTTCTTT

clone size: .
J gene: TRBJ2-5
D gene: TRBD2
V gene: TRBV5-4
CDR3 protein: CASSRAFGGNQETQYF
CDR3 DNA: TGTGCCAGCAGCCGTGCCTTCGGGGGGAATCAAGAGACCCAGTACTTC

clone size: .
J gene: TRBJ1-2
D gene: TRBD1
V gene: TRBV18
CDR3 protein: CASSNSGTGGGYTF
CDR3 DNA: TGTGCCAGCTCAAATTCCGGGACAGGGGGTGGCTACACCTTC

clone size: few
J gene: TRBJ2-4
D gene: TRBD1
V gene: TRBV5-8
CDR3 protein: CASSPGTGPRDIQYF
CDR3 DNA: TGTGCCAGCAGTCCCGGGACAGGTCCTCGGGACATTCAGTACTTC

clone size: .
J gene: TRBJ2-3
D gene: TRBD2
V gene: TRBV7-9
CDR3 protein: CASSRTSGDTQYF
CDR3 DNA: TGTGCCAGCAGCCGGACTAGCGGGGACACGCAGTATTTT

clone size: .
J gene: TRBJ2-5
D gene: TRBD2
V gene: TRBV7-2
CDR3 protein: CASSYSGGPQETQYF
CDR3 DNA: TGTGCCAGCAGTTACAGCGGGGGCCCCCAAGAGACCCAGTACTTC

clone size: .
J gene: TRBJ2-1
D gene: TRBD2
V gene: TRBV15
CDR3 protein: CATSRGTGLANEQFF
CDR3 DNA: TGTGCCACCAGCAGAGGGACCGGACTAGCAAATGAGCAGTTCTTC